The 23 T cell receptor beta chains below were found in one sample sequenced in a study of cytomegalovirus exposure and HLA in healthy donors. Primers included in the PCR were 60 Vbeta and 13 Jbeta primers. Here immunoSEQ multiplex PCR was the method, and the copy in TCRdb shows in-frame clones only, minus some. The sample has over 110,000 clones, 82% seen once. The sequenced material came from PBMCs. These receptors were collected from a male donor in good health and CMV-seronegative.

The gene calls are TRBV6-4 and TRBJ1-2, with D maybe TRBD1 (5 bases). The CDR3 is 13 residues long. The germline V and J ends were trimmed by 0 bases and 5 bases, with 7 bases remaining between them. Germline loops: CDR1 MRHNA, CDR2 SNTAGT. For the CDR3, the DNA is TGTGCCAGCAGTGACTCGCCAGGGTATGGCTACACCTTC. Its protein product is CASSDSPGYGYTF.

This chain connects TRBV7-6 to TRBJ2-5; 7 nucleotides match TRBD2. The DNA matches TRBJ2-7 better at its end, which makes the J call doubtful. The CDR3 has 16 residues. CDR1 is SGHVS and CDR2 is FNYEAQ in the germline V gene. This CDR3 is CASSLREGRFIYEQYF. The CDR3, as DNA: TGTGCCAGCAGCCTCAGGGAGGGACGGTTTATTTACGAGCAGTACTTC.

Note on this clone: Other nucleotide sequences from this sample produce the same CDR3. The chain uses TRBV27 and TRBJ2-7; 7 bases are shared with TRBD1. The germline V gene has CDR1 MNHEY and CDR2 SMNVEV (reference sequence). With 4 bases clipped from V and 3 bases from J, the junction kept 0 bases outside the gene matches. The CDR3 is made up of 12 amino acids. The CDR3 DNA follows: TGTGCCAGCAGTTCAGGGGGCTACGAGCAGTACTTC. It translates to CASSSGGYEQYF.

The V and J genes are TRBV6-5 and TRBJ2-7, with TRBD2 as a possible D gene (6 bases). V lost 2 bases to trimming and J lost 7 bases, with 6 bases between them. Germline lookup yields CDR1 MNHEY and CDR2 SVGAGI. The CDR3 has 11 residues. CDR3 nucleotides: TGTGCCAGCAGTTACGGGGGGGAGCAGTACTTC. This gives the protein CASSYGGEQYF.

V is TRBV5-1 and J is TRBJ1-2; 10 nucleotides align to TRBD1. Trimming at V came to 4 bases and at J to 8 bases, leaving 5 bases not matched to a gene. The CDR3 runs 13 residues. The germline V gene encodes CDR1 SGHRS and CDR2 YFSETQ. The CDR3 spells CASSRDRGSGYTF. The CDR3 region has the DNA TGCGCCAGCAGCCGGGACAGGGGAAGCGGCTACACCTTC.

This chain links TRBV29-1 with TRBJ2-3; 11 nucleotides line up with TRBD2. The CDR3 is 16 residues long. The germline V gene has CDR1 SQVTM and CDR2 ANQGSEA. J was trimmed by 2 bases and V by 1 base; bases with no gene match: 5. The CDR3 is CSVEAGTSGFTDTQYF. For the CDR3, the DNA is TGCAGCGTTGAAGCCGGGACTAGCGGATTCACAGATACGCAGTATTTT.

The chain links TRBV6-4 to TRBJ2-1, with TRBD2 identical over 7 bases. Germline V gives CDR1 MRHNA, CDR2 SNTAGT. V trimming: 6 bases; J trimming: 5 bases; junction bases outside the gene matches: 4. The CDR3 length is 13 residues. CDR3 in amino acids: CASRGEGHNEQFF. The CDR3 DNA follows: TGTGCCAGCAGGGGGGAGGGTCACAATGAGCAGTTCTTC.

This chain links TRBV28 with TRBJ2-7; 7 nucleotides align to TRBD2. The V and J ends lost 3 bases and 2 bases, in that order; junction bases with no gene match: 10. Germline values: CDR1 MDHEN, CDR2 SYDVKM. The CDR3 extends over 16 amino acids. As DNA, the CDR3 is TGTGCCAGCAGTTTTGGGAGGGTATTGGGAACCTACGAGCAGTACTTC. As protein: CASSFGRVLGTYEQYF.

This clone turned up a few times. The rearrangement joins TRBV30 to TRBJ1-3, with a possible D match to TRBD1 (5 bases). The CDR3 consists of 13 residues. Trimming took off 6 bases at V and 2 bases at J, with 11 bases between the two ends. From germline, CDR1 is GTSNPN and CDR2 SVGIG (reference sequence). For the CDR3, the DNA is TGTGCCTGCCTGCGGGGGGCTGGAAACACCATATATTTT. Protein sequence: CACLRGAGNTIYF.

This clone was seen more than once but under ten times. CDR3: CASSLFGEWPNQQYF. CDR3 nucleotide sequence: TGTGCCAGCAGCTTGTTCGGGGAGTGGCCCAATCAGCAGTACTTC. The chain carries TRBV5-4 and TRBJ2-7; maybe TRBD2 (5 bases). V was pared by 1 base and J by 8 bases, with 19 bases between. Per the germline V gene, CDR1 is SGHNT and CDR2 is YYREEE (reference sequence). CDR3 size: 15 residues.

The gene calls are TRBV6-1 and TRBJ1-5; D is undetermined. The V end lost 6 bases, the J end lost 3 bases, and 12 bases lay between the germline ends. The CDR3 loop spans 14 amino acids. Germline V gene data show CDR1 as MNHNS and CDR2 as SASEGT. CDR3 loop: CASSVDGINQPQHF. CDR3 bases: TGTGCCAGCAGCGTGGACGGGATCAATCAGCCCCAGCATTTT.

The J gene is TRBJ2-3, the V gene TRBV13, with D unresolved. The CDR3 has 12 residues. Germline assignment: CDR1 PRHDT and CDR2 FYEKMQ (reference sequence). Trimming removed 5 bases from V and 4 bases from J, with 7 bases in between. The CDR3 DNA reads TGTGCCAGCAGCCTTGAGCCAGATACGCAGTATTTT. Its translation is CASSLEPDTQYF.

The V call is TRBV5-3, the J call TRBJ1-1, with TRBD1 as a possible D gene (5 bases). TRBV5-3 is an ORF; its function is uncertain. V gave up 9 bases and J gave up 11 bases, with 20 bases separating them. The CDR3 spans 12 residues. The CDR3 DNA reads TGTGCCACCCCAGGGACTTACCCTCAGGCTTTCTTT. This translates into CATPGTYPQAFF.

The chain recombines TRBV7-9 with TRBJ2-1, with 13 bases fitting TRBD2. V shed 5 bases and J 8 bases; nucleotides not matched to a gene: 12. Germline V gives CDR1 SEHNR, CDR2 FQNEAQ (reference sequence). The CDR3 covers 17 residues. CDR3 nucleotides: TGTGCCAGCAGCGCCTCGTGGACTAGCGGGAGAGTAGATGAGCAGTTCTTC. Translating gives CASSASWTSGRVDEQFF.

The chain couples TRBV5-4 to TRBJ2-7, with D possibly TRBD1 on 5 matching bases. V lost 4 bases, J lost 0 bases, and 17 bases lay in between. The germline V gene has CDR1 SGHNT and CDR2 YYREEE (reference sequence). The CDR3 covers 16 residues. The DNA for the CDR3 is TGTGCCAGCAGCCTTGGGAAGGGGCCCAGCTCCTACGAGCAGTACTTC. Translated: CASSLGKGPSSYEQYF.

The rearrangement uses TRBV7-6 and TRBJ2-3, with 9 bases aligning to TRBD2. Unmatched junction bases numbered 6, after V lost 3 bases and J lost 2 bases. The CDR3 consists of 16 residues. The germline gives CDR1 SGHVS, CDR2 FNYEAQ. CDR3 DNA: TGTGCCAGCAGCTTTGGGCTAGCGGGACACACAGATACGCAGTATTTT. It is translated as CASSFGLAGHTDTQYF.

The table lists this clone with a few counts. The J gene is TRBJ1-5, the V gene TRBV15, with D maybe TRBD1 (6 bases). CDR3 length: 13 amino acids. Germline lookup yields CDR1 LNHNV and CDR2 YYDKDF (reference sequence). The V gene lost 4 bases and the J gene lost 9 bases, with 13 bases spanning the gap. CDR3 in DNA: TGTGCCACCAGCATAGGGGGACGAGTGCCCCAGCATTTT. Protein: CATSIGGRVPQHF.

The chain links TRBV12-5 to TRBJ1-5; the D is unclear. CDR1 is LGHNT, CDR2 FRNRAP, per germline. This CDR3 region has 14 residues. Trimming took off 0 bases at V and 3 bases at J, with 6 bases between the two ends. The DNA of the CDR3 is TGTGCTAGTGGTTTGGTCAGTTACAATCAGCCCCAGCATTTT. It specifies CASGLVSYNQPQHF.

This chain links TRBV7-2 with TRBJ2-7; 8 bases fit TRBD1. The germline V gene encodes CDR1 SGHTA and CDR2 FQGNSA. With V trimmed by 0 bases and J by 9 bases, 7 bases remained unmatched. This CDR3 spans 14 amino acids. The CDR3 region is CASSLAGGQAGQYF. The CDR3 nucleotides read TGTGCCAGCAGCTTAGCGGGGGGACAGGCTGGGCAGTACTTC.

The gene calls are TRBV5-6 and TRBJ2-1, with D possibly being TRBD1 (6 bases). Germline CDR1 and CDR2: SGHDT and YYEEEE. This CDR3 region has 15 residues. The ends were cut back, 3 bases at V and 4 bases at J, with 14 bases in the middle. CDR3 DNA: TGTGCCAGCAGCTACCGACAGGCCTTATACAATGAGCAGTTCTTC. It yields the protein CASSYRQALYNEQFF.

The rearrangement links TRBV30 to TRBJ2-1; D possibly corresponds to TRBD2 (6 bases). From germline, CDR1 is GTSNPN and CDR2 SVGIG (reference sequence). CDR3 length: 14 residues. V gave up 4 bases and J gave up 0 bases, with 10 bases separating them. The CDR3 loop reads CAWNGGASYNEQFF. For the CDR3, the DNA is TGTGCCTGGAACGGGGGAGCCTCCTACAATGAGCAGTTCTTC. The entire variable domain, with the rest obtained from reference TRBV30 and TRBJ2-1, is as follows: SQTIHQWPATLVQPVGSPLSLECTVEGTSNPNLYWYRQAAGRGLQLLFYSVGIGQISSEVPQNLSASRPQDRQFILSSKKLLLSDSGFYLCAWNGGASYNEQFFGPGTRLTVL.

The rearrangement uses TRBV2 and TRBJ2-7; 7 nucleotides agree with TRBD1. V shed 2 bases, J shed 6 bases, and the junction held 4 bases outside the gene matches. Germline-derived CDR1 and CDR2 are SNHLY and FYNNEI. The CDR3 contains 13 residues. This CDR3 reads CASSERQGREQYF. CDR3 coding DNA: TGTGCCAGCAGTGAACGACAGGGACGCGAGCAGTACTTC.

For this clone: This sample includes further DNA sequences coding for the same CDR3. The chain uses TRBV7-3 and TRBJ2-7; D perhaps matches TRBD2 (6 bases). This CDR3 is built from 12 residues. Germline lookup yields CDR1 SGHTA and CDR2 FQGTGA. Trimming cost V 2 bases and J 6 bases, with 8 bases left between them. The DNA for the CDR3 is TGTGCCAGCAGCTTACCCGGGGGCGAGCAGTACTTC. This translates into CASSLPGGEQYF.